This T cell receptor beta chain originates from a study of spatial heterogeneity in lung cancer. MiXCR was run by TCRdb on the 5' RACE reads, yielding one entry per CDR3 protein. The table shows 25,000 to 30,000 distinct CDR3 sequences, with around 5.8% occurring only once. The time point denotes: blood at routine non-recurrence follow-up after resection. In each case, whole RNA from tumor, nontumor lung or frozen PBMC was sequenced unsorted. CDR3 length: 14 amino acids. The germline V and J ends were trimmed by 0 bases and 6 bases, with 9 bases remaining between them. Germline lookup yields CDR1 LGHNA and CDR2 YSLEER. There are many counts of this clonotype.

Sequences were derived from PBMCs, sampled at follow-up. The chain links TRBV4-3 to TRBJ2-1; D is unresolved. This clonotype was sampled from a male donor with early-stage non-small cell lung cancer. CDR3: CASSQDNHLNEQFF. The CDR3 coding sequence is TGCGCCAGCAGCCAAGATAACCACCTCAATGAGCAGTTCTTC.